What follows are 3 T cell receptor beta chains derived from one specimen sequenced in a study of T cells in Graves' hyperthyroidism and ophthalmopathy. The TCR beta CDR3 regions underwent amplification using RNA transcripts as the source. A first-round RT-PCR of the TCR CDR3 used the HTBI primer set. MiXCR, applied by TCRdb to the multiplex PCR reads, yields one record per CDR3 protein. The table shows hundreds of thousands of distinct CDR3 sequences, with roughly 15% occurring only once. Sequencing was carried out using blood. These receptors originate from a man between 18 and 29 years old with Graves' ophthalmopathy.

This chain joins TRBV5-4 and TRBJ2-7; 7 nucleotides line up with TRBD2. The CDR3 has 13 residues. In germline, CDR1 is SGHNT, CDR2 YYREEE (reference sequence). V shed 4 bases, J shed 7 bases, and the junction held 8 bases outside the gene matches. The CDR3 is CASSPGLTVEQYF. CDR3 bases: TGTGCCAGCAGCCCGGGACTAACGGTGGAGCAGTACTTC.

This clonotype came up many times. The chain carries TRBV12-3 or TRBV12-4 and TRBJ1-1; TRBD1 matches 8 bases. The V and J ends lost 3 bases and 10 bases, in that order; junction bases with no gene match: 10. This CDR3 has 14 amino acids. The CDR3 DNA is TGTGCCAGCAGTTTGTCAGGACAGGGAAGGGTAGCTTTCTTT. Protein sequence: CASSLSGQGRVAFF.

This clonotype was observed many times. This chain links TRBV7-9 with TRBJ2-3; D possibly uses TRBD1 or TRBD2 (5 bases each). The CDR3 spans 14 residues. Germline CDR1 and CDR2: SEHNR and FQNEAQ (reference sequence). The V end lost 5 bases, the J end lost 3 bases, and 12 bases lay between the germline ends. In DNA form, the CDR3 reads TGTGCCAGCAGCCCCACATGGGGGACAGATACGCAGTATTTT. Its translation: CASSPTWGTDTQYF.